This entry lists 8 T cell receptor beta chains sequenced from one sample in a study of blood T cell repertoires in COVID-19. Libraries were prepared by immunoSEQ multiplex PCR; TCRdb keeps only in-frame clonotypes and omits some of them. The repertoire consists of 250,000 to 350,000 clones, with roughly 87% occurring once and the leading ten covering around 2.1%. The specimen was peripheral blood. The receptor set was obtained from a young man with active or convalescent COVID-19.

This clone was seen more than once but under ten times. This chain links TRBV6-5 with TRBJ1-3, with D unresolved. V lost 0 bases, J lost 5 bases, and 11 bases lay in between. There are 15 residues in the CDR3. Germline assignment: CDR1 MNHEY and CDR2 SVGAGI. CDR3 sequence: CASSYSTGIRNTIYF. The DNA of the CDR3 is TGTGCCAGCAGTTACTCGACCGGGATCAGAAACACCATATATTTT.

This chain links TRBV7-9 with TRBJ2-1, with a possible D match to TRBD1 (6 bases). The CDR3 totals 13 residues. V was cut by 6 bases and J by 9 bases, with 15 bases left in between. Per germline, CDR1 SEHNR and CDR2 FQNEAQ (reference sequence). The CDR3 DNA is TGTGCCAGCAGGCTCAGGGGATCGGGTGAGCAGTTCTTC. It specifies CASRLRGSGEQFF. The variable domain in full, with the rest retrieved from reference TRBV7-9 and TRBJ2-1, is DTGVSQNPRHKITKRGQNVTFRCDPISEHNRLYWYRQTLGQGPEFLTYFQNEAQLEKSRLLSDRFSAERPKGSFSTLEIQRTEQGDSAMYLCASRLRGSGEQFFGPGTRLTVL.

The chain combines TRBV5-8 with TRBJ2-1; TRBD2 agrees at 13 bases. Trimming took 2 bases from V and 8 from J; bases not matched to a gene: 7. CDR1 and CDR2 (germline): SGHTS, YDEGEE. The CDR3 consists of 16 residues. Here the CDR3 reads CASSFTSGGAGDEQFF. CDR3 nucleotides: TGTGCCAGCAGCTTCACTAGCGGGGGGGCCGGCGATGAGCAGTTCTTC.

This chain connects TRBV9 to TRBJ2-1; 10 bases map to TRBD2. There are 15 residues in the CDR3. Germline V gives CDR1 SGDLS, CDR2 YYNGEE. The ends lost 2 bases at V and 7 bases at J; junction bases unmatched: 6. The CDR3 DNA reads TGTGCCAGCAGCGTCGGAGCGGGGGGGGTAAATGAGCAGTTCTTC. Protein sequence: CASSVGAGGVNEQFF.

The rearrangement joins TRBV24-1 to TRBJ1-5; 7 positions match TRBD1. Germline V lookup: CDR1 KGHDR, CDR2 SFDVKD. Germline trimming cut 6 bases from V and 0 bases from J; bases unmatched to any gene: 13. This CDR3 has 18 amino acids. This CDR3 is CATSLQGSAANSNQPQHF. CDR3 nucleotide sequence: TGTGCCACCAGTCTACAGGGGTCAGCGGCCAATAGCAATCAGCCCCAGCATTTT.

V is TRBV15 and J is TRBJ2-2; the D gene is possibly TRBD2 (5 bases). The V and J ends lost 3 bases and 5 bases respectively, with 10 bases between them. This CDR3 has 14 residues. Germline CDR1 and CDR2: LNHNV and YYDKDF (reference sequence). The CDR3 nucleotides are TGTGCCACCAGCAGGAGGACTGGGACCGGGGAGCTGTTTTTT. Its translation is CATSRRTGTGELFF.

This clone was seen just once. V usage is TRBV2 and J usage is TRBJ1-3, with D perhaps matching TRBD1 (5 bases). The CDR3 is made up of 13 amino acids. Looked up from germline, CDR1 is SNHLY and CDR2 is FYNNEI. The V end was cut by 4 bases, the J end by 2 bases, with 6 bases between. The CDR3 DNA reads TGTGCCAGCAGTGTGGGGCCTGGAAACACCATATATTTT. Amino acid sequence: CASSVGPGNTIYF.

V is TRBV6-6 and J is TRBJ2-2; D unresolved. The V and J ends lost 2 bases and 8 bases respectively, with 9 bases between them. This CDR3 has 13 amino acids. Germline lookup yields CDR1 MNHNY and CDR2 SVGAGI (reference sequence). The CDR3 sequence is CASSYPPGGELFF. As DNA, the CDR3 is TGTGCCAGCAGTTACCCACCCGGGGGGGAGCTGTTTTTT.